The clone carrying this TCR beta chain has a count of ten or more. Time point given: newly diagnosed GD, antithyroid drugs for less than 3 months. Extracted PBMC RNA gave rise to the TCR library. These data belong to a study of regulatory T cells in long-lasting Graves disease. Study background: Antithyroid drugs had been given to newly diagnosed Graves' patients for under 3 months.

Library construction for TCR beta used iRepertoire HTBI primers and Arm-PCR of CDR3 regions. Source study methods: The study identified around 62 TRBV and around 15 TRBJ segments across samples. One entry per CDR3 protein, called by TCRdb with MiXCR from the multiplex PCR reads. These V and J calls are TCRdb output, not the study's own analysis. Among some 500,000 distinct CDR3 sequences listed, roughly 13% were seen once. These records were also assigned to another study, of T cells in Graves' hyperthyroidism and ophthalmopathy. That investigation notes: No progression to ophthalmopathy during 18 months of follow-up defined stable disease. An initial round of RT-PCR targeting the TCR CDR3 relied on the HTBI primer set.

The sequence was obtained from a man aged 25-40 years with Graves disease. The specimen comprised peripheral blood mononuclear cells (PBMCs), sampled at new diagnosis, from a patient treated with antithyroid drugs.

DNA for the CDR3: TGTGCCAGCAGCCCCGGGACAGGGAGGAGCAATCAGCCCCAGCATTTT. Translating gives CASSPGTGRSNQPQHF. This sequence joins TRBV7-9 and TRBJ1-5; TRBD1 aligns across 9 bases. The length of the CDR3 is 16 residues. V was pared by 5 bases and J by 1 base, with 6 bases of the junction left unmatched. Germline V gives CDR1 SEHNR, CDR2 FQNEAQ (reference sequence).